The subject of this entry is one T cell receptor beta chain. At one end, the junction sequence differs from germline, possibly due to a read error. These data come from a study of tumor-infiltrating lymphocytes in primary liver carcinoma. In the study overall: Staged T1-T3 N0M0, the tumors had sizes that ranged from about 4 to 10 cm across.

Co-extraction of RNA and DNA was performed on roughly 20-31 mg of unsorted bulk tissue. Production of TCR beta cDNA used 500 ng total RNA together with a constant-region primer. The TCR beta library was amplified through three nested multiplex PCR rounds in a modified ARM-PCR procedure. For around 9 cycles apiece, the opening two PCR rounds ran with TRBV1-TRBV30 forward primers and a C-beta reverse primer. TCRdb re-called the multiplex PCR reads through MiXCR, storing one row per CDR3 protein. The sample gives fewer than 75,000 distinct CDR3 sequences, about three quarters of which show up once; approximately 50% is in the top ten. This CDR3 comprises 16 residues. Germline V CDR1 and CDR2: SGHRS, YFSETQ.

The source of this sequence is a man aged 35-49 years with primary liver carcinoma and hepatitis B virus infection. V and J are TRBV5-1 and TRBJ1-1; D ambiguous. Sequencing was done on a sample of liver tumor tissue from sampling region 2. Documented subset: tumor region T2, inferior pole. For the CDR3, the DNA is TGCGCCAGCAACTTGTTTTTTAGGGAGACGAACATTGAAGCTTTCTTT. Residues: CASNLFFRETNIEAFF. The full variable domain, its missing parts supplied by reference TRBV5-1 and TRBJ1-1, is KAGVTQTPRYLIKTRGQQVTLSCSPISGHRSVSWYQQTPGQGLQFLFEYFSETQRNKGNFPGRFSGRQFSNSRSEMNVSTLELGDSALYLCASNLFFRETNIEAFFGQGTRLTVV.